This is a list of T cell receptor beta chains from one sample in a study of blood T cell repertoires in COVID-19. Clones were sequenced by immunoSEQ multiplex PCR, and TCRdb holds only the in-frame ones, with some missing. The sample consists of more than 85,000 clones, 87% of them appearing once. The sequencing sample was made of peripheral blood. The receptors here all came from a man aged 65-85 years with acute or convalescent COVID-19. CDR3s include the opening cysteine and the closing phenylalanine or tryptophan. Fields, in order: V gene, J gene, clone size, D gene, CDR3 DNA, CDR3 protein. A D gene is named only where the DNA matches it firmly. The listing skips clone size in some rows; elsewhere it reads once, few, many or a size class.

v_call: TRBV11-2
j_call: TRBJ2-3
clone_size: .
d_call: TRBD2
cdr3_nt: TGTGCCAGCAATCTTATAGCGGGGGGGCCAGATACGCAGTATTTT
cdr3_aa: CASNLIAGGPDTQYF

v_call: TRBV9
j_call: TRBJ2-5
clone_size: .
d_call: TRBD2
cdr3_nt: TGTGCCAGCAGCGTAGGGAGACTAGCGGGGGGCGGGGAAGAGACCCAGTACTTC
cdr3_aa: CASSVGRLAGGGEETQYF

v_call: TRBV30
j_call: TRBJ2-3
clone_size: .
d_call: TRBD2
cdr3_nt: TGTGCCTGGACTAGCGGGGGGGCAGCAGATACGCAGTATTTT
cdr3_aa: CAWTSGGAADTQYF

v_call: TRBV3-1/TRBV3-2
j_call: TRBJ1-6
clone_size: few
d_call: .
cdr3_nt: TGTGCCACCAAGACGGGGAATTCACCCCTCCACTTT
cdr3_aa: CATKTGNSPLHF

v_call: TRBV10-1
j_call: TRBJ2-1
clone_size: .
d_call: .
cdr3_nt: TGCGCCAGCAGTCTTGACATTGGCTCCTACAATGAGCAGTTCTTC
cdr3_aa: CASSLDIGSYNEQFF

v_call: TRBV7-2
j_call: TRBJ1-2
clone_size: .
d_call: .
cdr3_nt: TGTGCCAGCAGCCAGGGCGTCCCGGTTGGGGTTAACTATGGCTACACCTTC
cdr3_aa: CASSQGVPVGVNYGYTF

v_call: TRBV9
j_call: TRBJ1-1
clone_size: .
d_call: TRBD1
cdr3_nt: TGTGCCAGCAGCAGACAGGGGTTGGACACTGAAGCTTTCTTT
cdr3_aa: CASSRQGLDTEAFF

v_call: TRBV9
j_call: TRBJ1-6
clone_size: .
d_call: .
cdr3_nt: TGTGCCAGCAGCGTCGAGGGAGTTTCACCCCTCCACTTT
cdr3_aa: CASSVEGVSPLHF

v_call: TRBV5-1
j_call: TRBJ1-5
clone_size: few
d_call: TRBD1
cdr3_nt: TGCGCCAGCAGCTTAGGACAGGGATTCAATCAGCCCCAGCATTTT
cdr3_aa: CASSLGQGFNQPQHF

v_call: TRBV4-1
j_call: TRBJ1-1
clone_size: .
d_call: TRBD1
cdr3_nt: TGCGCCAGCAGCCAAGTGGACAGGGACAACACTGAAGCTTTCTTT
cdr3_aa: CASSQVDRDNTEAFF

v_call: TRBV5-1
j_call: TRBJ2-2
clone_size: .
d_call: .
cdr3_nt: TGCGCCAGCAGCCGAACAGTGAACACCGGGGAGCTGTTTTTT
cdr3_aa: CASSRTVNTGELFF

v_call: TRBV6-4
j_call: TRBJ2-2
clone_size: once
d_call: .
cdr3_nt: TGTGCCAGCAGCCTAGAATGGTTATCCGGGGAGCTGTTTTTT
cdr3_aa: CASSLEWLSGELFF